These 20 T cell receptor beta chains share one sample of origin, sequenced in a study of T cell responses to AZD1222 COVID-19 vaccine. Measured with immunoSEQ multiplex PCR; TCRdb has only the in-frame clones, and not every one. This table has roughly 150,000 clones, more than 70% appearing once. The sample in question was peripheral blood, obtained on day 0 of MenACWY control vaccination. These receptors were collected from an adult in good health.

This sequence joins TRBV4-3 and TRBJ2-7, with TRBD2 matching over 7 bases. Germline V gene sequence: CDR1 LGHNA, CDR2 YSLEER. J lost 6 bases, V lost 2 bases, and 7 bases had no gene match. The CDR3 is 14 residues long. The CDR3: CASSQFRSGGEQYF. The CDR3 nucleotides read TGCGCCAGCAGCCAATTTCGGTCGGGGGGCGAGCAGTACTTC.

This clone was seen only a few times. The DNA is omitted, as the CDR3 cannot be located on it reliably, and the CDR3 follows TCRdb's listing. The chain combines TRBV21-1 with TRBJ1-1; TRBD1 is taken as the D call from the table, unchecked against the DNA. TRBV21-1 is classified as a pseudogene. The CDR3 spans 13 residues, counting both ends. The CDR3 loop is CASWGQGNTEAFF.

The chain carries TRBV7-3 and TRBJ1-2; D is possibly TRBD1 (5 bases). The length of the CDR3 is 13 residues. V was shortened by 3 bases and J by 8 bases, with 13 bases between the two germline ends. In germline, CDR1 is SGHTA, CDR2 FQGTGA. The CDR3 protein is CASSLGQGRGYTF. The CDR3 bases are TGTGCCAGCAGCTTGGGGCAGGGTCGCGGCTACACCTTC.

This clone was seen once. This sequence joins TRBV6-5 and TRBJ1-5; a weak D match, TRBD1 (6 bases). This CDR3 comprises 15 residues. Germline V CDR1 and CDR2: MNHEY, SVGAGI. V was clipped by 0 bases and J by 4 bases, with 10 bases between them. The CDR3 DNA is TGTGCCAGCAGTTACTCGTGGACAGCTAATCAGCCCCAGCATTTT. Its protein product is CASSYSWTANQPQHF.

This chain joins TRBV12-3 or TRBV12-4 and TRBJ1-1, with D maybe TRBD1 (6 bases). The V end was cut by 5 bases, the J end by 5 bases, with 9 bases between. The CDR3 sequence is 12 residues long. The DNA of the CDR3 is TGTGCCAGCAGTGGGGGGACAACTGAAGCTTTCTTT. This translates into CASSGGTTEAFF.

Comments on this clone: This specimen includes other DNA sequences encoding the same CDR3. In DNA form, the CDR3 reads TGTGCCATCAGTGATGGGGGAGGCACAGATACGCAGTATTTT. As protein: CAISDGGGTDTQYF. The V call is TRBV10-3, the J call TRBJ2-3, with D perhaps TRBD1 or TRBD2 (5 bases each). V was trimmed by 3 bases and J by 1 base, leaving 8 bases between them. Germline V CDR1 and CDR2: ENHRY, SYGVKD. The CDR3 is 14 residues long.

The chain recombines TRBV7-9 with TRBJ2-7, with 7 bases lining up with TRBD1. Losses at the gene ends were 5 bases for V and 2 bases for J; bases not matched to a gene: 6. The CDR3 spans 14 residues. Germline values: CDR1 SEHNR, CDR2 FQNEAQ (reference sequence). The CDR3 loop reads CASSARQGPYEQYF. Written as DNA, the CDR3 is TGTGCCAGCAGCGCGAGACAGGGCCCCTACGAGCAGTACTTC.

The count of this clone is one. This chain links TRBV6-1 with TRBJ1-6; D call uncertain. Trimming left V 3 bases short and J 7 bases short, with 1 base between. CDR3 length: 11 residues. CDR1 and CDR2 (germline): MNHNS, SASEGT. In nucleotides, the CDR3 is TGTGCCAGCAGTGAGAATTCACCCCTCCACTTT. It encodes CASSENSPLHF.

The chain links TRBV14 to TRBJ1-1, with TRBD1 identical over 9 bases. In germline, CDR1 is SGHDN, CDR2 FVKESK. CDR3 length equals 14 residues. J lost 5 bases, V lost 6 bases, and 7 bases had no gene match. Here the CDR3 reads CASRVTGGSTEAFF. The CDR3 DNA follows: TGTGCCAGCAGGGTTACAGGGGGCTCTACTGAAGCTTTCTTT. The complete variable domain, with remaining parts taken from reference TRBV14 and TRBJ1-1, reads EAGVTQFPSHSVIEKGQTVTLRCDPISGHDNLYWYRRVMGKEIKFLLHFVKESKQDESGMPNNRFLAERTGGTYSTLKVQPAELEDSGVYFCASRVTGGSTEAFFGQGTRLTVV.

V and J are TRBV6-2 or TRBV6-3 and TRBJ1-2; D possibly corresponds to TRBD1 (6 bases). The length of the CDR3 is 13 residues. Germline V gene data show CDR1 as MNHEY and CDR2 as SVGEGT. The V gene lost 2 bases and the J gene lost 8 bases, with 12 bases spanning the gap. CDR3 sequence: CASSYIGGRGYTF. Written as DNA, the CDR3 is TGTGCCAGCAGTTACATCGGGGGCCGGGGCTACACCTTC.

In nucleotides, the CDR3 is TGTGCCAGCAGTGGACAGGAGTACTATGGCTACACCTTC. Its translation: CASSGQEYYGYTF. The V and J genes are TRBV2 and TRBJ1-2; a weak D match, TRBD1 (6 bases). Trimming took 4 bases from V and 3 from J, leaving 9 bases between them. Germline V CDR1 and CDR2: SNHLY, FYNNEI. The CDR3 has 13 amino acids. Complete variable domain (other parts from reference TRBV2 and TRBJ1-2): EPEVTQTPSHQVTQMGQEVILRCVPISNHLYFYWYRQILGQKVEFLVSFYNNEISEKSEIFDDQFSVERPDGSNFTLKIRSTKLEDSAMYFCASSGQEYYGYTFGSGTRLTVV.

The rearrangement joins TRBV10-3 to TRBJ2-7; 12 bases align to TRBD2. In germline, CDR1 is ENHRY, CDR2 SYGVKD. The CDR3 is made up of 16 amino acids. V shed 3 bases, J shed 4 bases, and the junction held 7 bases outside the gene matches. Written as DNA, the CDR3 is TGTGCCATCAGTGACCCCGGACTAGCGGGAATTTACGAGCAGTACTTC. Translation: CAISDPGLAGIYEQYF.

The CDR3 here is CASSIVRQGNSPLHF. CDR3 DNA: TGTGCCAGTAGTATAGTTAGACAGGGGAATTCACCCCTCCACTTT. The chain employs TRBV19 and TRBJ1-6, with 8 bases matching TRBD1. The CDR3 extends over 15 amino acids. Germline CDR1 is LNHDA and CDR2 is SQIVND (reference sequence). V gave up 1 base and J gave up 7 bases; unmatched junction bases: 3. Variable domain in full (rest from reference TRBV19 and TRBJ1-6): DGGITQSPKYLFRKEGQNVTLSCEQNLNHDAMYWYRQDPGQGLRLIYYSQIVNDFQKGDIAEGYSVSREKKESFPLTVTSAQKNPTAFYLCASSIVRQGNSPLHFGNGTRLTVT.

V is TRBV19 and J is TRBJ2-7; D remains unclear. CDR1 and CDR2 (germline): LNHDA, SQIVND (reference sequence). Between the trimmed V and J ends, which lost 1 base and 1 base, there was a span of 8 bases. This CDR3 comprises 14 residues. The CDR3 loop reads CASSIAASSYEQYF. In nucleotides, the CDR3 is TGTGCCAGTAGTATAGCGGCCAGTTCCTACGAGCAGTACTTC.

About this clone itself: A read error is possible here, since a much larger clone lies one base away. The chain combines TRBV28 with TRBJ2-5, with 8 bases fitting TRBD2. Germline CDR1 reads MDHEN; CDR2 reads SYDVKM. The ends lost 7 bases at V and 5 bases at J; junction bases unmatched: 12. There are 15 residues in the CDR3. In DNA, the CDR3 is TGTGCCAGCACCGTTGGCGCAACGGGGGGGGAGACCCAGTACTTC. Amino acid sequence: CASTVGATGGETQYF.

In nucleotides, the CDR3 is TGCGCCAGCAGCTTGGAGTCTAACACCGGGGAGCTGTTTTTT. Translating it yields CASSLESNTGELFF. The rearrangement uses TRBV5-1 and TRBJ2-2; no firm D call. Germline V gene lookup returns CDR1 SGHRS and CDR2 YFSETQ. Trimming removed 0 bases at V and 2 bases at J, with 5 bases between. This CDR3 has 14 residues.

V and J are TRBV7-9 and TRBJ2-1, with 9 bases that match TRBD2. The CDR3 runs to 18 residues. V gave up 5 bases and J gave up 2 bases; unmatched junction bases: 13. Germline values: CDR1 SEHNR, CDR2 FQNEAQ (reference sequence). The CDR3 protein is CASSPRGVAGVTYNEQFF. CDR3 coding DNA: TGTGCCAGCAGCCCCCGGGGGGTAGCGGGAGTTACCTACAATGAGCAGTTCTTC.

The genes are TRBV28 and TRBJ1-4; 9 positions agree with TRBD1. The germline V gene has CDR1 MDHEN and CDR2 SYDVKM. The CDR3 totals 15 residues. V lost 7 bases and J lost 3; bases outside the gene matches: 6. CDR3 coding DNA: TGTGCCAGCATGGCGGGACAGGGCCCTAATGAAAAACTGTTTTTT. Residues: CASMAGQGPNEKLFF.

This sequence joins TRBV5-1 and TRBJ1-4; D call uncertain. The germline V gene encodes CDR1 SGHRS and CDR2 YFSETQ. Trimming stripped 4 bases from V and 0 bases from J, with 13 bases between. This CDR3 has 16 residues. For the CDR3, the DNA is TGCGCCAGCAGCATCCGGACGGATGCAACTAATGAAAAACTGTTTTTT. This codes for CASSIRTDATNEKLFF. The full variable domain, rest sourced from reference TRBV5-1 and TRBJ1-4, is KAGVTQTPRYLIKTRGQQVTLSCSPISGHRSVSWYQQTPGQGLQFLFEYFSETQRNKGNFPGRFSGRQFSNSRSEMNVSTLELGDSALYLCASSIRTDATNEKLFFGSGTQLSVL.

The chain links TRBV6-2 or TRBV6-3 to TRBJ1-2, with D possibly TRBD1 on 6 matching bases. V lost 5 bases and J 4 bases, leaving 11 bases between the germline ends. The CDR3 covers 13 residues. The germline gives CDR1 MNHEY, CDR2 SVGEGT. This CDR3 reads CASSHRVGYGYTF. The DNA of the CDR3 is TGTGCCAGCAGTCACAGGGTTGGCTATGGCTACACCTTC.